One T cell receptor beta chain is described in this entry. The antigen is not known. Blood PBMC samples: pre-vaccination, two weeks post third vaccination, and at tumor progression. The trim removed 4 bases at V and 8 bases at J, leaving 7 bases unmatched. This CDR3 spans 14 amino acids. The germline gives CDR1 LNHDA, CDR2 SQIVND (reference sequence). This entry is derived from a study of glioma-infiltrating T cells after dendritic cell vaccination. About the research overall: At biweekly intervals, patients got three intradermal dendritic cell vaccine injections.

Generated by immunoSEQ multiplex PCR, the TCRdb table keeps only in-frame clones and is missing some. Of about 87,000 clones listed, 70% to 90% are singletons. Study-level results: Patients with more pretreatment TILs had longer time to progression and survival.

The source of this sequence is a human donor with glioblastoma. V is TRBV19 and J is TRBJ2-1, with 8 bases lining up with TRBD1. The specimen comprised blood, sampled before dendritic cell vaccination. CDR3 in amino acids: CASSKAGGLDEQFF. CDR3 DNA: TGTGCCAGTAGTAAGGCAGGGGGCCTCGATGAGCAGTTCTTC.